This T cell receptor beta chain was captured in a study of blood T cell repertoires in COVID-19. Overall study context: COVID-19 samples, acute and convalescent, were from the United States, Italy and Spain.

Germline V lookup: CDR1 MDHEN, CDR2 SYDVKM. The CDR3 has 15 residues. The trim removed 5 bases at V and 2 bases at J, leaving 8 bases unmatched. In the original processing: By means of reference gene primer amplification, nucleated cell counts were estimated. Sequenced by immunoSEQ multiplex PCR; TCRdb stores in-frame clones only, minus some. V, J and clone size are taken as reported in that table, and D and trimming were inferred from the DNA itself. The sample lists a few hundred thousand clones, just over 85% occurring once. This clonotype originated in a woman aged 25-40 years with active or convalescent COVID-19. The sample was peripheral blood. This chain connects TRBV28 to TRBJ1-1, with TRBD1 matching over 7 bases. DNA of the CDR3: TGTGCCAGCAGTCTTGACAGGGAAACTAACACTGAAGCTTTCTTT. Its translation is CASSLDRETNTEAFF.